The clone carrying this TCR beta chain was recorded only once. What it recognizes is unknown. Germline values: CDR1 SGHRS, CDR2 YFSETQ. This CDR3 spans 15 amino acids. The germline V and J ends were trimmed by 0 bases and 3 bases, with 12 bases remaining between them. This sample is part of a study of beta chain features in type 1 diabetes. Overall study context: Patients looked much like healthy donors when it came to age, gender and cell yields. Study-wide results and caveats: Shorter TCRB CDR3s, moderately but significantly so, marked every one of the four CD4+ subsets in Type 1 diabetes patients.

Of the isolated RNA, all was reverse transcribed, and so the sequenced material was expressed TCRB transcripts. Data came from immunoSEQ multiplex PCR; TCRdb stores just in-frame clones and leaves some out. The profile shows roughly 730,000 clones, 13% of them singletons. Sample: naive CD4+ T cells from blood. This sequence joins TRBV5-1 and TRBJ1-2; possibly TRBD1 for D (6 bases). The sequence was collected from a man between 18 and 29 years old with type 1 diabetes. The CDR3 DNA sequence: TGCGCCAGCAGCTTGGGACAGGACTATCACTATGGCTACACCTTC. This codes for CASSLGQDYHYGYTF.